The 24 T cell receptor beta chains given below trace back to one sample, sequenced in a study of beta chain features in type 1 diabetes. Study observations and caveats: TCRB CDR3 length was moderately but significantly reduced in all four CD4+ subsets of Type 1 diabetes patients.

The authors reverse transcribed all of the isolated RNA, so sequencing captured expressed TCRB transcripts. Only in-frame clones appear in the TCRdb table, and some are missing; sequencing was by immunoSEQ multiplex PCR. The table lists about 370,000 clones, 9.6% of them singletons. For these receptors, no antigen is known. Specimen: central memory CD4+ T cells from blood. The origin of the receptors is a man aged 25-45 years with type 1 diabetes.

The CDR3 loop reads CASVRLANTGELFF. The CDR3 DNA reads TGTGCCAGCGTTCGACTAGCGAACACCGGGGAGCTGTTTTTT. The chain joins TRBV2 to TRBJ2-2; possibly TRBD2 for D (6 bases). The CDR3 contains 14 residues. CDR1 is SNHLY and CDR2 is FYNNEI in the germline V gene. The ends were cut back, 8 bases at V and 0 bases at J, with 10 bases in the middle.

This clone was recorded a few times. This CDR3 is also generated by other DNA sequences in the sample. V usage is TRBV20-1 and J usage is TRBJ2-7; no clear D gene. CDR1 is DFQATT and CDR2 is SNEGSKA in the germline V gene (reference sequence). Trimming stripped 5 bases from V and 3 bases from J, with 5 bases between. The CDR3 has 10 residues. CDR3 amino acids: CSALDYEQYF. CDR3 coding DNA: TGCAGTGCTCTCGACTACGAGCAGTACTTC.

This clone has more than one count but fewer than ten. V and J are TRBV5-4 and TRBJ2-7; 9 bases are shared with TRBD1. Germline CDR1 reads SGHNT; CDR2 reads YYREEE (reference sequence). J was trimmed by 3 bases and V by 4 bases; bases with no gene match: 2. This CDR3 has 13 residues. CDR3 DNA sequence: TGTGCCAGCAGCGGACAGGGGCTCTACGAGCAGTACTTC. Protein: CASSGQGLYEQYF.

The chain couples TRBV13 to TRBJ2-2, with D perhaps assigned TRBD1 or TRBD2 (5 bases each). Germline loops: CDR1 PRHDT, CDR2 FYEKMQ (reference sequence). This CDR3 is built from 14 residues. Trimming took off 6 bases at V and 2 bases at J, with 10 bases between the two ends. For the CDR3, the DNA is TGTGCCAGCAGAGGGACGGCTAACACCGGGGAGCTGTTTTTT. Translated: CASRGTANTGELFF. Full variable domain (remainder filled in from reference TRBV13 and TRBJ2-2): AAGVIQSPRHLIKEKRETATLKCYPIPRHDTVYWYQQGPGQDPQFLISFYEKMQSDKGSIPDRFSAQQFSDYHSELNMSSLELGDSALYFCASRGTANTGELFFGEGSRLTVL.

The table lists this clone with a few counts. The V gene is TRBV7-2, the J gene TRBJ2-3; D is unclear. The CDR3 totals 14 residues. Germline V gene lookup returns CDR1 SGHTA and CDR2 FQGNSA. V lost 1 base, J lost 0 bases, and 5 bases lay in between. The CDR3 DNA sequence: TGTGCCAGCAGCTTAGGGCACAGCACAGATACGCAGTATTTT. It encodes CASSLGHSTDTQYF. The full variable domain, its missing parts supplied by reference TRBV7-2 and TRBJ2-3, is GAGVSQSPSNKVTEKGKDVELRCDPISGHTALYWYRQSLGQGLEFLIYFQGNSAPDKSGLPSDRFSAERTGGSVSTLTIQRTQQEDSAVYLCASSLGHSTDTQYFGPGTRLTVL.

This clone was recorded a few times. The V and J genes are TRBV6-1 and TRBJ2-7; TRBD1 agrees at 7 bases. The CDR3 is 14 amino acids. Looked up from germline, CDR1 is MNHNS and CDR2 is SASEGT. Trimming removed 6 bases from V and 1 base from J; junction bases left unmatched: 6. For the CDR3, the DNA is TGTGCCAGCAGCGGACAGGCGGTGTCCTACGAGCAGTACTTC. Translation: CASSGQAVSYEQYF.

The V gene is TRBV10-3, the J gene TRBJ2-5, with D possibly TRBD1 on 6 matching bases. Germline CDR1 ENHRY, CDR2 SYGVKD. The length of the CDR3 is 13 residues. The CDR3 reads CAADRSLQETQYF. The CDR3 DNA reads TGTGCTGCCGACAGGAGTCTTCAAGAGACCCAGTACTTC.

The genes are TRBV7-9 and TRBJ2-1; D uncertain. This CDR3 region has 14 residues. The V end lost 1 base, the J end lost 6 bases, and 10 bases lay between the germline ends. Per the germline V gene, CDR1 is SEHNR and CDR2 is FQNEAQ (reference sequence). CDR3 DNA sequence: TGTGCCAGCAGCTTAGACCCTCGAACCAATGAGCAGTTCTTC. It codes for CASSLDPRTNEQFF. Together with reference TRBV7-9 and TRBJ2-1, the CDR3 gives the full variable domain: DTGVSQNPRHKITKRGQNVTFRCDPISEHNRLYWYRQTLGQGPEFLTYFQNEAQLEKSRLLSDRFSAERPKGSFSTLEIQRTEQGDSAMYLCASSLDPRTNEQFFGPGTRLTVL.

V usage is TRBV25-1 and J usage is TRBJ2-7, with 7 bases fitting TRBD2. The CDR3 contains 17 residues. J gave up 1 base and V 4 bases, and 13 bases lay outside the gene matches. Germline V gene sequence: CDR1 MGHDK, CDR2 SYGVNS. CDR3 DNA: TGTGCCAGCAGTGGAACTATAGGCAGCGGGAATTCCTACGAGCAGTACTTC. This gives the protein CASSGTIGSGNSYEQYF.

The V call is TRBV6-4, the J call TRBJ2-3, with D unclear. CDR3 length: 11 residues. Germline lookup yields CDR1 MRHNA and CDR2 SNTAGT. V shed 5 bases and J shed 8 bases, with 8 bases lying between them. The DNA for the CDR3 is TGTGCCAGCAGTCCGCCGGGTACGCAGTATTTT. Residues: CASSPPGTQYF.

This clone was seen a few times. This rearrangement joins TRBV30 to TRBJ2-5; a possible D gene is TRBD2 (7 bases). This CDR3 is built from 17 residues. V lost 4 bases to trimming and J lost 2 bases, with 23 bases between them. In germline, CDR1 is GTSNPN, CDR2 SVGIG (reference sequence). CDR3 DNA: TGTGCCTGGAAGGGGGGACCCAAAGCGGGACGTCAAGAGACCCAGTACTTC. It specifies CAWKGGPKAGRQETQYF.

This sequence joins TRBV6-6 and TRBJ1-4, with TRBD1 as a possible D gene (5 bases). Germline V gene sequence: CDR1 MNHNY, CDR2 SVGAGI (reference sequence). Between the trimmed V and J ends, which lost 5 bases and 3 bases, there was a span of 13 bases. This CDR3 has 15 residues. The CDR3 loop reads CASSPQGSPNEKLFF. For the CDR3, the DNA is TGTGCCAGCAGTCCCCAGGGTTCACCTAATGAAAAACTGTTTTTT.

This clone has more than one count but fewer than ten. The chain couples TRBV5-6 to TRBJ2-1, with 9 bases identical to TRBD1. The V gene end was trimmed by 0 bases and the J gene end by 6 bases; junction bases not matched to a gene: 7. There are 16 residues in the CDR3. CDR1 and CDR2 from the germline V gene are SGHDT and YYEEEE. CDR3 sequence reads: CASSLERDRVFNEQFF. CDR3 nucleotide sequence: TGTGCCAGCAGCTTGGAACGGGACAGGGTGTTCAATGAGCAGTTCTTC.

As to this clone: This CDR3 is also generated by other DNA sequences in the sample. CDR3 sequence: CAISAGAYEQYF. The CDR3 DNA reads TGTGCCATCAGTGCGGGAGCCTACGAGCAGTACTTC. V gene TRBV10-3 combines with J gene TRBJ2-7; D might be TRBD2 (6 bases). This CDR3 is 12 amino acids long. The germline CDR1 and CDR2 sequences are ENHRY and SYGVKD. Trimming cost V 4 bases and J 2 bases, with 6 bases left between them.

The gene calls are TRBV20-1 and TRBJ1-1, with TRBD1 matching over 8 bases. Trimming at V came to 3 bases and at J to 11 bases, leaving 5 bases not matched to a gene. Germline V gene sequence: CDR1 DFQATT, CDR2 SNEGSKA (reference sequence). The CDR3 consists of 11 residues. CDR3 coding DNA: TGCAGTGCTAGGCAGGGGGCTTGGGCTTTCTTT. Translated: CSARQGAWAFF.

The chain employs TRBV7-9 and TRBJ2-7; D possibly corresponds to TRBD1 (6 bases). CDR3 length equals 13 residues. Trimming pared 8 bases from V and 0 bases from J, leaving 11 bases between. Germline CDR1 reads SEHNR; CDR2 reads FQNEAQ (reference sequence). The CDR3 is CASRTGNSYEQYF. CDR3 in DNA: TGTGCCAGCCGAACAGGGAACTCCTACGAGCAGTACTTC.

The V gene is TRBV7-3, the J gene TRBJ1-6, with D uncertain. The CDR3 runs to 13 residues. The V gene's germline CDR1 is SGHTA and CDR2 FQGTGA. V gave up 2 bases and J gave up 10 bases, with 9 bases separating them. CDR3 nucleotides: TGTGCCAGCAGCTTAGGCGGCGAGTCACCCCTCCACTTT. It codes for CASSLGGESPLHF.

On this clone: Because the CDR3's place on the DNA is in doubt, the DNA is left out and the CDR3 is given as listed by TCRdb. The rearrangement joins TRBV28 to TRBJ2-7; the table's D gene call, TRBD2, was not cross checked with the DNA. The CDR3 totals 15 residues, both ends included. Germline V gene sequence: CDR1 MDHEN, CDR2 SYDVKM. The CDR3 region is CASSSSGLADLQQYF.

There are many counts of this clone. J is TRBJ2-7 and V is TRBV18; 8 nucleotides agree with TRBD2. The CDR3 is 13 amino acids. The J segment lost 7 bases and the V segment lost 2 bases, leaving 4 bases of the junction unmatched. Germline loops: CDR1 KGHSH, CDR2 LQKENI. The CDR3 is CASSPSGGGEQYF. In nucleotides, the CDR3 is TGTGCCAGCTCACCAAGCGGGGGCGGGGAGCAGTACTTC.

This clone occurred a few times. Other DNA sequences in this sample translate to the same CDR3. This chain links TRBV5-1 with TRBJ2-2; D perhaps matches TRBD2 (6 bases). Germline loops: CDR1 SGHRS, CDR2 YFSETQ. There are 16 residues in the CDR3. Trimming took off 1 base at V and 2 bases at J, with 12 bases between the two ends. The CDR3 coding sequence is TGCGCCAGCAGCTTGCTTAGCGGACCTAACACCGGGGAGCTGTTTTTT. It is translated as CASSLLSGPNTGELFF.

This clone was observed at least ten times. In DNA form, the CDR3 reads TGTGCCAGCAGGATACAGGGGGCGGGCAAAAACATTCAGTACTTC. It translates to CASRIQGAGKNIQYF. The chain has TRBV28 and TRBJ2-4; 9 bases are a match to TRBD1. V trimming: 6 bases; J trimming: 3 bases; junction bases outside the gene matches: 6. There are 15 residues in the CDR3. The germline gives CDR1 MDHEN, CDR2 SYDVKM.

This clone was recorded once. The chain employs TRBV7-6 and TRBJ2-5, with D hard to call. The J call is uncertain, as TRBJ2-7 better fits the DNA end. The CDR3 extends over 13 amino acids. The V gene's germline CDR1 is SGHVS and CDR2 FNYEAQ. The CDR3 loop is CASSSGGGYEQYF. In DNA form, the CDR3 reads TGTGCCAGCAGCTCGGGCGGCGGTTACGAGCAGTACTTC.

The table lists this clone with a few counts. The gene calls are TRBV4-2 and TRBJ2-1, with D unresolved. There are 14 residues in the CDR3. CDR1 and CDR2 from the germline V gene are LGHNA and YNFKEQ. Trimming stripped 5 bases from V and 12 bases from J, with 20 bases between. Written as DNA, the CDR3 is TGTGCCAGCAGCTTGGCCCAGGTCGCGGCTGGGCAGTTCTTC. It is translated as CASSLAQVAAGQFF.

V usage is TRBV6-5 and J usage is TRBJ2-7; TRBD1 is a possible D gene (6 bases). Trimming removed 6 bases from V and 7 bases from J, with 13 bases in between. Germline CDR1 MNHEY, CDR2 SVGAGI. The CDR3 consists of 12 residues. The CDR3 DNA reads as TGTGCCAGCAGAAAGGACAGCCGGGAGCAGTACTTC. Translating it yields CASRKDSREQYF.